The clone carrying this T cell receptor beta chain has only one observation. The antigen remains unidentified. The deep-level immunoSEQ assay was used. The repertoire was sequenced with immunoSEQ multiplex PCR; TCRdb's copy has only in-frame clones and lacks some. Found here are 2,500,000 or so clones, under 95% of them singletons; the top ten hold approximately 0.4%. CDR1 SNHLY and CDR2 FYNNEI come from the germline V gene. V was pared by 5 bases and J by 5 bases, with 9 bases of the junction left unmatched. The CDR3 covers 16 residues. This sample was taken from a study of shared clonotypes between healthy human individuals. General observations from the study: Across subsets, estimated richness was generally greater for naive than for memory populations.

The receptor comes from a man aged 18 to 30 in good health. Some clones in this sample may be carry-over from other donors' samples. This chain uses TRBV2 with TRBJ1-5, with 10 bases identical to TRBD1. The sample comprised naive CD4+ T cells from PBMCs. Subset indicated: CD45RA+ positively selected. CDR3 in DNA: TGTGCCAGCAGTTACCACCCCGGGACAGGGGATCAGCCCCAGCATTTT. It codes for CASSYHPGTGDQPQHF. Based on the CDR3 plus reference TRBV2 and TRBJ1-5, the full variable domain is EPEVTQTPSHQVTQMGQEVILRCVPISNHLYFYWYRQILGQKVEFLVSFYNNEISEKSEIFDDQFSVERPDGSNFTLKIRSTKLEDSAMYFCASSYHPGTGDQPQHFGDGTRLSIL.